Shown below are 4 T cell receptor beta chains from a single sample sequenced in a study of blood T cell repertoires in COVID-19. Some clones are missing from TCRdb's copy, which holds only in-frame ones; the method was immunoSEQ multiplex PCR. Of around 23,000 clones listed, roughly 90% were seen once; the top ten hold 15% to 20%. The source material was peripheral blood. The receptors shown here come from a human donor with acute or convalescent COVID-19. The donor label of this sample is uncertain.

Judged by abundance, this clone is medium-sized (0.01 to 0.1%). The chain recombines TRBV7-2 with TRBJ2-7; D may be TRBD2 (5 bases). The CDR3 covers 13 residues. V was pared by 5 bases and J by 4 bases, with 12 bases between. CDR1 and CDR2 (germline): SGHTA, FQGNSA. The CDR3 region is CASSQIEGYEQYF. The CDR3 nucleotides read TGTGCCAGCAGCCAAATAGAGGGTTACGAGCAGTACTTC.

This clone was counted a few times. Here the CDR3 DNA reads TGTGCCAGCTCACCGACAGACTCCACCTACAATGAGCAGTTCTTC. Translating it yields CASSPTDSTYNEQFF. This sequence joins TRBV18 and TRBJ2-1, with D possibly TRBD1 on 5 matching bases. The germline V gene has CDR1 KGHSH and CDR2 LQKENI. With 3 bases removed from V and 2 bases from J, the gap between germline ends came to 11 bases. The CDR3 loop spans 15 amino acids.

The V and J genes are TRBV24-1 and TRBJ2-2; D gene unclear. This CDR3 is built from 13 residues. The V gene's germline CDR1 is KGHDR and CDR2 SFDVKD. V was pared by 2 bases and J by 3 bases, with 3 bases between. The CDR3 protein is CATSDSYTGELFF. Here the CDR3 DNA reads TGTGCCACCAGTGATTCTTACACCGGGGAGCTGTTTTTT.

V gene TRBV9 combines with J gene TRBJ2-7, with 8 positions matching TRBD1. The V and J ends lost 3 bases and 8 bases, in that order; junction bases with no gene match: 10. The germline V gene encodes CDR1 SGDLS and CDR2 YYNGEE. The CDR3 is made up of 14 amino acids. DNA of the CDR3: TGTGCCAGCAGCGCGGGGACGGACAGGGAAAAGCAGTACTTC. As protein: CASSAGTDREKQYF.